This T cell receptor (beta chain) appears in the sequencing data of a study of blood T cell repertoires in COVID-19. Study background: The United States, Italy and Spain supplied acute and convalescent COVID-19 samples. Nucleic acid was either cDNA or gDNA, and it came from T cells, B-cell-depleted T cells, or PBMCs.

In the source study's methods: Amplified reference gene primers provided the basis for estimating nucleated cell counts. Profiled with immunoSEQ multiplex PCR; TCRdb holds only in-frame clones, not every one. D and trimming come from the DNA, and the V and J calls and clone size come from that table. Of around 110,000 clones in the sample, just under 85% were seen once. This clone was seen only once. Germline V gives CDR1 SNHLY, CDR2 FYNNEI. There are 15 residues in the CDR3. After removal of 6 bases from V and 7 bases from J, the junction contained 12 bases not matched to a gene. The specimen sequenced was peripheral blood. This sequence originates from a man in his 70s with active or convalescent COVID-19. The chain couples TRBV2 to TRBJ1-2; TRBD1 matches 9 bases. The CDR3 nucleotides are TGTGCCAGCAGCCCCCAAACGACAGGGGGAGGTGGCTACACCTTC. It translates to CASSPQTTGGGGYTF.